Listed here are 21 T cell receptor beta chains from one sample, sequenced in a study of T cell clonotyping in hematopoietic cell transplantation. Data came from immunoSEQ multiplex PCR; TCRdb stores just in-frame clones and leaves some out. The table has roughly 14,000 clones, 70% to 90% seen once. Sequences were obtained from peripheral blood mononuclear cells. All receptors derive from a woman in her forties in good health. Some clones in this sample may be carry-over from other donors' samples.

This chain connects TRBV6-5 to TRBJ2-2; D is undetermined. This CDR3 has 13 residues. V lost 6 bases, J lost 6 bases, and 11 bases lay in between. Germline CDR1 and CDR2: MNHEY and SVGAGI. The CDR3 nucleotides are TGTGCCAGCAGCGAGCAGGAGCCCGGGGAGCTGTTTTTT. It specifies CASSEQEPGELFF.

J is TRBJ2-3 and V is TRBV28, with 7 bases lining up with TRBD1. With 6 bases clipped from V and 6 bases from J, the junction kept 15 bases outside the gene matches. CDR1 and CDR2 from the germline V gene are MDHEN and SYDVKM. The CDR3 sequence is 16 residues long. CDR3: CASSPLTGPLWDTQYF. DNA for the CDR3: TGTGCCAGCAGCCCTCTGACAGGGCCACTGTGGGATACGCAGTATTTT.

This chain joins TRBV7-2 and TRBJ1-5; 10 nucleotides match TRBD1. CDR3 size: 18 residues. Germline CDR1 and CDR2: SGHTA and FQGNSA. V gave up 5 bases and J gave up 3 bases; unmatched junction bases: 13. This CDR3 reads CASSNRDRGRVVNQPQHF. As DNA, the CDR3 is TGTGCCAGCAGCAACCGGGACAGGGGTAGAGTCGTCAATCAGCCCCAGCATTTT.

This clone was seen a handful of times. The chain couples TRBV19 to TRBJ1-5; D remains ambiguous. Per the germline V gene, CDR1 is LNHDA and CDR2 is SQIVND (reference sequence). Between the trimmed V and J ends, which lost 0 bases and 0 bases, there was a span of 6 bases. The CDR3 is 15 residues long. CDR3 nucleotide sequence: TGTGCCAGTAGTATAGAACAGCTTAGCAATCAGCCCCAGCATTTT. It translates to CASSIEQLSNQPQHF. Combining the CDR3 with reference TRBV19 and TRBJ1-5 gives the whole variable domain DGGITQSPKYLFRKEGQNVTLSCEQNLNHDAMYWYRQDPGQGLRLIYYSQIVNDFQKGDIAEGYSVSREKKESFPLTVTSAQKNPTAFYLCASSIEQLSNQPQHFGDGTRLSIL.

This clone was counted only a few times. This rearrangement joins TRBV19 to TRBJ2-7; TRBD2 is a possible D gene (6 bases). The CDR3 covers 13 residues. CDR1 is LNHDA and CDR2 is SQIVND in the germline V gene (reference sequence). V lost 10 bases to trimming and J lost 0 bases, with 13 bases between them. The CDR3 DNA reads TGTGCCACCCAACTCGGGGGCTCCTACGAGCAGTACTTC. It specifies CATQLGGSYEQYF.

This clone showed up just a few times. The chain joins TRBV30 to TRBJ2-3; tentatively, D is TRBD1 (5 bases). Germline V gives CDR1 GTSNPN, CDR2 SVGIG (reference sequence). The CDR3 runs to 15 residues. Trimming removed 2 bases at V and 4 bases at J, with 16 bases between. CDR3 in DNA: TGTGCCTGGAGTCCCAAGGGGTGGAGCGCAGATACGCAGTATTTT. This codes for CAWSPKGWSADTQYF.

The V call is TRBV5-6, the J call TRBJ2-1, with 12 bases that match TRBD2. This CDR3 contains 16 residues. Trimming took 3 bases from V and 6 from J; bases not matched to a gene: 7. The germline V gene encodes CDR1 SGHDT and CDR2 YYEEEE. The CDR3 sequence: CASSWGLAGAFNEQFF. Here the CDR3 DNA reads TGTGCCAGCAGCTGGGGACTAGCGGGCGCCTTCAATGAGCAGTTCTTC.

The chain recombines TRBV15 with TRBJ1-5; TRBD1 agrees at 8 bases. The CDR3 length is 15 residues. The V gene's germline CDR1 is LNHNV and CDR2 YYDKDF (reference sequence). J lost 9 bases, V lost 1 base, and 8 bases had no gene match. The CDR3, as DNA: TGTGCCACCAGCAGAGGACAGGGGTTCAGGGTGCCCCAGCATTTT. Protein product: CATSRGQGFRVPQHF.

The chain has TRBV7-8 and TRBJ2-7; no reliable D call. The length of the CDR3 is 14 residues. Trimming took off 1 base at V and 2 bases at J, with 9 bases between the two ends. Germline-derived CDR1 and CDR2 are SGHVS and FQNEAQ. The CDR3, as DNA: TGTGCCAGCAGCTTAGAGTACGGGCCCTACGAGCAGTACTTC. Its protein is CASSLEYGPYEQYF.

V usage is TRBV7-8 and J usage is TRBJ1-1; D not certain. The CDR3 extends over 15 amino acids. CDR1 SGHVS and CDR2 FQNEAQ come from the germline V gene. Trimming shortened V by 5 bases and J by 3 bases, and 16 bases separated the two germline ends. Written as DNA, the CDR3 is TGTGCCAGCAGCCCCCGACCGTCGGCACACACTGAAGCTTTCTTT. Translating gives CASSPRPSAHTEAFF.

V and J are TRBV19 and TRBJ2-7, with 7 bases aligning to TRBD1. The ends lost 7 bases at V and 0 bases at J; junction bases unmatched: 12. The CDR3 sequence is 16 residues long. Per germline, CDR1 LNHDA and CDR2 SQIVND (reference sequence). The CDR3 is CASKRVGDSASYEQYF. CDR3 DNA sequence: TGTGCCAGTAAACGGGTAGGGGACAGTGCCTCCTACGAGCAGTACTTC. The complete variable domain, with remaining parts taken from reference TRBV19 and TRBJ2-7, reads DGGITQSPKYLFRKEGQNVTLSCEQNLNHDAMYWYRQDPGQGLRLIYYSQIVNDFQKGDIAEGYSVSREKKESFPLTVTSAQKNPTAFYLCASKRVGDSASYEQYFGPGTRLTVT.

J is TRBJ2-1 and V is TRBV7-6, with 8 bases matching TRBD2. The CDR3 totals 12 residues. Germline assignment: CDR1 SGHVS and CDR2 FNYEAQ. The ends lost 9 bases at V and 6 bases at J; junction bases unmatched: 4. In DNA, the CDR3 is TGTGCCAGTTGGACTAGCAGCAATGAGCAGTTCTTC. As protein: CASWTSSNEQFF.

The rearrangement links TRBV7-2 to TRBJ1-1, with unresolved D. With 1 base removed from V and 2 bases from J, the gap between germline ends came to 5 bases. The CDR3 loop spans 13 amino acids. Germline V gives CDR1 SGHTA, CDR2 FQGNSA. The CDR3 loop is CASSLVVNTEAFF. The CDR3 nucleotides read TGTGCCAGCAGCTTAGTAGTAAACACTGAAGCTTTCTTT.

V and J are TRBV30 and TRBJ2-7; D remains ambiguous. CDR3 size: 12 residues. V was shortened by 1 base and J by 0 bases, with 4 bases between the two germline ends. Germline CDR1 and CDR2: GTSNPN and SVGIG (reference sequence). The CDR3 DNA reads TGTGCCTGGAGTGACGGCTCCTACGAGCAGTACTTC. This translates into CAWSDGSYEQYF.

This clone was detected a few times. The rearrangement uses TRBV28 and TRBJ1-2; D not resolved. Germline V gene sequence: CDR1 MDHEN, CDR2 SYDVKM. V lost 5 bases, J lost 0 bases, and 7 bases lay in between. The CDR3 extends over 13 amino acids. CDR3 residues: CASSTTSNYGYTF. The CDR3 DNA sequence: TGTGCCAGCAGTACCACTTCTAACTATGGCTACACCTTC.

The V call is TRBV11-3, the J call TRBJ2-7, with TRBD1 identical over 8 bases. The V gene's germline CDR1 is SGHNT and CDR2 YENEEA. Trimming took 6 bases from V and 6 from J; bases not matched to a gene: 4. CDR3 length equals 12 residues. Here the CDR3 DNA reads TGTGCCAGCAGATTACAGGGGGGCGAGCAGTACTTC. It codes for CASRLQGGEQYF.

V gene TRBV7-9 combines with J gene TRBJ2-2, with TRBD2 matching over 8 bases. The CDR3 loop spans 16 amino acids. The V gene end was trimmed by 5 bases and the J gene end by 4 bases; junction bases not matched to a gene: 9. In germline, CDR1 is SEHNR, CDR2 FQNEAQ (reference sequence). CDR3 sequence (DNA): TGTGCCAGCAGCCAACAAGCGGGAGTTCGCACCGGGGAGCTGTTTTTT. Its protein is CASSQQAGVRTGELFF. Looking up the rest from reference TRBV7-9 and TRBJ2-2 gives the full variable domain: DTGVSQNPRHKITKRGQNVTFRCDPISEHNRLYWYRQTLGQGPEFLTYFQNEAQLEKSRLLSDRFSAERPKGSFSTLEIQRTEQGDSAMYLCASSQQAGVRTGELFFGEGSRLTVL.

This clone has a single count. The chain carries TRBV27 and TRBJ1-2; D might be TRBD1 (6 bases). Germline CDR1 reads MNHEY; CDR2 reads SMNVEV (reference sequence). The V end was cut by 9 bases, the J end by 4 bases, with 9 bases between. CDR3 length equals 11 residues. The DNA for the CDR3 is TGTGCCAGTGGACAGTTCTATGGCTACACCTTC. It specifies CASGQFYGYTF.

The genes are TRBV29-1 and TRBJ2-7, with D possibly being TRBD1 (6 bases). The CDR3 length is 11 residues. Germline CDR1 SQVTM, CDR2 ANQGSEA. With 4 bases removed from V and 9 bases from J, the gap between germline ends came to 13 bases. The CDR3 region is CSVGTVNVQYF. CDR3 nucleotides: TGCAGCGTTGGGACAGTTAATGTGCAGTACTTC.

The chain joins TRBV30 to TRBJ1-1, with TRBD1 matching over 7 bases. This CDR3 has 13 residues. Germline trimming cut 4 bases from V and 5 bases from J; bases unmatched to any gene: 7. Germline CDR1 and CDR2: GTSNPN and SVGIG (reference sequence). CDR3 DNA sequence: TGTGCCTGGACAGGGGGTTTGGGGACTGAAGCTTTCTTT. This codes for CAWTGGLGTEAFF. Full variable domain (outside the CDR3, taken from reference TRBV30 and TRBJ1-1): SQTIHQWPATLVQPVGSPLSLECTVEGTSNPNLYWYRQAAGRGLQLLFYSVGIGQISSEVPQNLSASRPQDRQFILSSKKLLLSDSGFYLCAWTGGLGTEAFFGQGTRLTVV.

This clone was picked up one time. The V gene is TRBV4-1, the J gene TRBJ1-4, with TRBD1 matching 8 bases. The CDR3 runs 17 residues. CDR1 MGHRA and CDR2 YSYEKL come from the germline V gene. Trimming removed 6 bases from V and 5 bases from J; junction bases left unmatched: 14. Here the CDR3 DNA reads TGCGCCAGCAGGAACGGGACAGGCCGCCATCAAAATGAAAAACTGTTTTTT. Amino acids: CASRNGTGRHQNEKLFF.